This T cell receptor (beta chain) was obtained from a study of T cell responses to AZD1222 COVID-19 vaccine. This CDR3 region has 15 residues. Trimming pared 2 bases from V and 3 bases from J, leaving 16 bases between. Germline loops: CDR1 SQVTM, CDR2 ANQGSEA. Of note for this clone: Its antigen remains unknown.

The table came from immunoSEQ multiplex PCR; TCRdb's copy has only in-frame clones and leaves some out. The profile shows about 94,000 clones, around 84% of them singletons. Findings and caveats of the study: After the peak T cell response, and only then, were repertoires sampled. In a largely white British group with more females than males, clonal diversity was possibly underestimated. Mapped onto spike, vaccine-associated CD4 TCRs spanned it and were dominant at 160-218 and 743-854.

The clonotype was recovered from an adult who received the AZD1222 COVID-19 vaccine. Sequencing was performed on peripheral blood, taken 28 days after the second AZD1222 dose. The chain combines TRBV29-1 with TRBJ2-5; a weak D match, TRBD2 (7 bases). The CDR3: CSVENPRGGKETQYF. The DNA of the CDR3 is TGCAGCGTTGAAAACCCGAGGGGGGGAAAAGAGACCCAGTACTTC.